The clone carrying this T cell receptor beta chain was recorded many times. This record belongs to a study of human T cells and chemical hapten exposure. Time point noted: pre-sensitization, week 0. Noted treatment: therapeutic diphenylcyclopropenone sensitization with weekly scalp DPC. MiXCR, run by TCRdb on the RACE reads, gives a single entry per CDR3 protein. This table has 87,000 or so distinct CDR3 sequences, 8% to 10% appearing once. With 3 bases removed from V and 0 bases from J, the gap between germline ends came to 6 bases. The CDR3 loop spans 14 amino acids. The chain is built from TRBV12-3 or TRBV12-4 and TRBJ1-5; D not certain. The source material was whole blood, sampled in connection with sensitization to the hapten diphenylcyclopropenone (DPC). This TCR derives from a woman between 40 and 55 years old with alopecia areata. Some clones in this sample may be carry-over from other donors' samples. The CDR3: CASSLKDSNQPQHF. CDR3 bases: TGTGCCAGCAGTTTGAAGGATAGCAATCAGCCCCAGCATTTT.